The clone carrying this T cell receptor (beta chain) was recorded a few times. Its antigen is not known. The sample originates from a study of Ad26.COV2.S vaccination and SARS-CoV-2 variants. Whole-study findings and limits: Vaccinated individuals (as opposed to placebo recipients) had higher spike-specific TCR breadth.

Profiling relied on immunoSEQ multiplex PCR, and the TCRdb table lists in-frame clones only, not all of them. The data show approximately 400,000 clones, about 91% seen once. Trimming cost V 0 bases and J 11 bases, with 11 bases left between them. This CDR3 spans 11 amino acids. CDR1 and CDR2 (germline): DFQATT, SNEGSKA (reference sequence). The chain employs TRBV20-1 and TRBJ2-7, with a weak D call TRBD1 (5 bases). The specimen was peripheral blood, collected after recovery from COVID-19. This sequence was found in a human donor who had recovered from COVID-19. The CDR3 sequence: CSARESRVEYF. CDR3 DNA sequence: TGCAGTGCTAGAGAGAGCAGGGTAGAGTACTTC.